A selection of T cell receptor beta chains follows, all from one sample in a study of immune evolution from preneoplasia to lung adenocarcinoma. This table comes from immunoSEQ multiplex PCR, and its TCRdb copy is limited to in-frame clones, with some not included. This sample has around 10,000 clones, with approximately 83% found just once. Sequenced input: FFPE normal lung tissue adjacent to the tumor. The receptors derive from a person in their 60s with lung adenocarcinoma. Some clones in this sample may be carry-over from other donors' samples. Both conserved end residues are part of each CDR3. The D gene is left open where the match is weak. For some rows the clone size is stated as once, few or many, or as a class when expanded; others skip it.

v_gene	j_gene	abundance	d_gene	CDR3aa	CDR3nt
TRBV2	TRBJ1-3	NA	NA	CASRGDSGNTIYF	TGTGCCAGCAGGGGGGACTCTGGAAACACCATATATTTT
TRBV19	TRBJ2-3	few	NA	CASSIADTQYF	TGTGCCAGTAGTATAGCAGATACGCAGTATTTT
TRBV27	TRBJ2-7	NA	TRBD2	CASSPGLAISYEQYF	TGTGCCAGCAGTCCGGGACTAGCGATTTCCTACGAGCAGTACTTC
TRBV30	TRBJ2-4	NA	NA	CAWSLPLGLAKNIQYF	TGTGCCTGGAGCCTACCCTTAGGATTAGCCAAAAACATTCAGTACTTC
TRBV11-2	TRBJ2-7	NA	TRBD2	CASSLQRGAYEQYF	TGTGCCAGCAGCTTACAGCGGGGGGCCTACGAGCAGTACTTC
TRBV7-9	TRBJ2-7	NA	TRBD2	CASSQSGSMAYEQYF	TGTGCCAGCAGTCAAAGCGGGAGTATGGCCTACGAGCAGTACTTC
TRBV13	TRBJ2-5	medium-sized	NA	CASTRGTDKRPQYF	TGTGCCAGCACCCGGGGTACGGATAAGAGACCCCAGTACTTC
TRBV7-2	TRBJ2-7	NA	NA	CASRLTGTGSSYEQYF	TGTGCCAGCAGACTTACCGGGACTGGGAGCTCCTACGAGCAGTACTTC
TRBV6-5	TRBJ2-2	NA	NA	CASSYGLTAGGELFF	TGTGCCAGCAGTTACGGGCTCACGGCGGGCGGGGAGCTGTTTTTT
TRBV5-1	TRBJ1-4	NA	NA	CASRLGGTNEKLFF	TGCGCCAGCAGATTGGGAGGAACTAATGAAAAACTGTTTTTT
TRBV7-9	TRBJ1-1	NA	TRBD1	CASSVQTGRDTEAFF	TGTGCCAGCAGCGTACAGACAGGGCGGGACACTGAAGCTTTCTTT
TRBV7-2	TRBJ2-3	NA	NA	CASSPNYLSTDTQYF	TGTGCCAGCAGCCCGAACTATCTCTCCACAGATACGCAGTATTTT
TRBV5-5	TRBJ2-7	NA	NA	CASSPNRDPYEQYF	TGTGCCAGCAGCCCCAACCGGGATCCATACGAGCAGTACTTC
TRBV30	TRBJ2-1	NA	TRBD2	CAWGTSGSNEQFF	TGTGCCTGGGGGACTAGCGGGAGCAATGAGCAGTTCTTC
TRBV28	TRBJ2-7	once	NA	CASSSPQEQYF	TGTGCCAGCAGTTCCCCACAAGAGCAGTACTTC
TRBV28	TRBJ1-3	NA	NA	CASSLDRRRSGNTIYF	TGTGCCAGCAGTTTAGATAGGAGACGCTCTGGAAACACCATATATTTT
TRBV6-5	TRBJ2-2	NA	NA	CASSFQMNTGELFF	TGTGCCAGCAGCTTCCAGATGAACACCGGGGAGCTGTTTTTT
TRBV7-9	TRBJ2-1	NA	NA	CASSSPNEQFF	TGTGCCAGCAGCTCCCCCAATGAGCAGTTCTTC
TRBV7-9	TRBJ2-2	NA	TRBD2	CASSAGGTKNTGELFF	TGTGCCAGCAGCGCGGGTGGGACTAAGAACACCGGGGAGCTGTTTTTT
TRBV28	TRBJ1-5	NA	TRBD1	CASSLPRGTGVMGVDSNQPQHF	TGTGCCAGCAGTTTGCCTCGGGGGACAGGGGTCATGGGGGTAGATAGCAATCAGCCCCAGCATTTT
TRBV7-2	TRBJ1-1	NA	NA	CASSLVSGPSMNTEAFF	TGTGCCAGCAGCTTAGTTTCTGGCCCATCAATGAACACTGAAGCTTTCTTT
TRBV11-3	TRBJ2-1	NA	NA	CASSAPGVNYNEQFF	TGTGCCAGCAGCGCCCCAGGGGTGAACTACAATGAGCAGTTCTTC
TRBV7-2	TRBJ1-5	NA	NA	CASSLVWGEGQPQHF	TGTGCCAGCAGCTTAGTTTGGGGTGAGGGTCAGCCCCAGCATTTT
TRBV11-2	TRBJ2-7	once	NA	CASSRVRNYEQYF	TGTGCCAGCAGCCGGGTTAGGAACTACGAGCAGTACTTC
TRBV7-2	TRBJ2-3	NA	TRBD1	CASSGRTGQDTQYF	TGTGCCAGCAGCGGCAGGACAGGTCAAGATACGCAGTATTTT
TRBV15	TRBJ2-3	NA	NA	CATSRGGEGDTQYF	TGTGCCACCAGCAGAGGGGGAGAGGGAGATACGCAGTATTTT
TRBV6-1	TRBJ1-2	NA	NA	CASIPGTNNYGYTF	TGTGCCAGCATCCCAGGGACCAACAACTATGGCTACACCTTC
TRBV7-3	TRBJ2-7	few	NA	CASSLQGGSDEQYF	TGTGCCAGCAGCTTGCAGGGGGGATCAGACGAGCAGTACTTC
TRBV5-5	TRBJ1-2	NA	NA	CASSRRTAREGGYTF	TGTGCCAGCAGCCGACGCACGGCCCGGGAGGGTGGCTACACCTTC
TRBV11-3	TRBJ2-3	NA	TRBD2	CATRRGLAGVTDTQYF	TGTGCCACCCGTCGGGGACTAGCGGGAGTCACAGATACGCAGTATTTT
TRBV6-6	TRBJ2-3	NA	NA	CASSYKGSADTQYF	TGTGCCAGCAGTTACAAGGGGAGTGCAGATACGCAGTATTTT
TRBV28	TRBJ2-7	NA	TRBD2	CASRAGAREQYF	TGTGCCAGCAGGGCGGGAGCTAGGGAGCAGTACTTC
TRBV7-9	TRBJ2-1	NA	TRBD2	CASSYSRLAGDDEQFF	TGTGCCAGCAGTTACAGCCGACTAGCCGGCGACGACGAGCAGTTCTTC
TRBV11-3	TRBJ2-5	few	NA	CASSLVVFSSQETQYF	TGTGCCAGCAGCTTAGTAGTTTTCAGCTCCCAAGAGACCCAGTACTTC
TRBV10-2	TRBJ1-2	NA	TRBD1	CASSPAGQGSYGYTF	TGCGCCAGCAGTCCCGCGGGACAGGGGTCATATGGCTACACCTTC
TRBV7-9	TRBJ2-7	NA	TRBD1	CASSLAGQGAPYEQYF	TGTGCCAGCAGCTTAGCAGGCCAGGGGGCCCCCTACGAGCAGTACTTC
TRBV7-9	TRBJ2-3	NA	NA	CASRGGQSTDTQYF	TGTGCCAGCAGGGGAGGACAGAGCACAGATACGCAGTATTTT
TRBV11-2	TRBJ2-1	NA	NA	CASSFLRRSSYNEQFF	TGTGCCAGCAGCTTTTTAAGACGGAGCTCCTACAATGAGCAGTTCTTC
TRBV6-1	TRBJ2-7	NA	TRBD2	CASSEASGSSYEQYF	TGTGCCAGCAGTGAAGCTAGCGGGAGCTCCTACGAGCAGTACTTC
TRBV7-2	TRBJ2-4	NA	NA	CASSPQGRLATNIQYF	TGTGCCAGCAGCCCCCAAGGTAGATTAGCCACAAACATTCAGTACTTC
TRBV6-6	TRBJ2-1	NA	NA	CASSPAGDYNEQFF	TGTGCCAGCAGTCCAGCAGGGGACTACAATGAGCAGTTCTTC
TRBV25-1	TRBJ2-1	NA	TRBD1	CASGWTGGPEQFF	TGTGCCAGCGGATGGACAGGGGGCCCTGAGCAGTTCTTC
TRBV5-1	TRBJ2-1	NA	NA	CASSRVSWSSYNEQFF	TGCGCCAGCAGCCGTGTTAGCTGGAGCTCCTACAATGAGCAGTTCTTC
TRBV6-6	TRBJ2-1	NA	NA	CAGALDSTRADEQFF	TGTGCCGGGGCTCTGGATTCCACCAGGGCCGATGAGCAGTTCTTC
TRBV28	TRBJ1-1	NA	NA	CASTSGGFITEAFF	TGTGCCAGCACCTCGGGGGGATTTATCACTGAAGCTTTCTTT